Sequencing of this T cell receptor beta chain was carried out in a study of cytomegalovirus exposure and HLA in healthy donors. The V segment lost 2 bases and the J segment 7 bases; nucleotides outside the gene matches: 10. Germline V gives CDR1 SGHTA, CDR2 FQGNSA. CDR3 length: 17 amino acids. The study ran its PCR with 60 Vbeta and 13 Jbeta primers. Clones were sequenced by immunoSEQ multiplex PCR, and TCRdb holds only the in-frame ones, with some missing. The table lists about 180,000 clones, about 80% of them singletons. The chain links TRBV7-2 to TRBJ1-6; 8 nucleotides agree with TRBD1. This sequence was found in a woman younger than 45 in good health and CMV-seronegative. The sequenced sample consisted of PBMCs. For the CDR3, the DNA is TGTGCCAGCAGCTTATTGGGCAGGGGGCGTAGAAATTCACCCCTCCACTTT. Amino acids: CASSLLGRGRRNSPLHF.